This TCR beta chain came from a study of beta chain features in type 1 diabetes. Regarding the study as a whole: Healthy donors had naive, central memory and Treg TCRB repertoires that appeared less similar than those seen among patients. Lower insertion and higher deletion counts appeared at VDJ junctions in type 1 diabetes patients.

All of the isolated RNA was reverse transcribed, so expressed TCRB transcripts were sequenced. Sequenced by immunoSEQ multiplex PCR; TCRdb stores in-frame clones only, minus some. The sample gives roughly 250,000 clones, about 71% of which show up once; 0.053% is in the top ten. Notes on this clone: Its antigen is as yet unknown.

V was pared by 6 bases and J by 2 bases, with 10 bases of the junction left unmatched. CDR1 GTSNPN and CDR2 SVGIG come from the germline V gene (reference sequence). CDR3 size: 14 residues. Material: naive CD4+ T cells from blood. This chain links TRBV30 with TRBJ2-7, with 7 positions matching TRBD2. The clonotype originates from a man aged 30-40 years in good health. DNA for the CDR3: TGTGCCTGTCTCACGGGCGGGAGTACCTACGAGCAGTACTTC. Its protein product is CACLTGGSTYEQYF.